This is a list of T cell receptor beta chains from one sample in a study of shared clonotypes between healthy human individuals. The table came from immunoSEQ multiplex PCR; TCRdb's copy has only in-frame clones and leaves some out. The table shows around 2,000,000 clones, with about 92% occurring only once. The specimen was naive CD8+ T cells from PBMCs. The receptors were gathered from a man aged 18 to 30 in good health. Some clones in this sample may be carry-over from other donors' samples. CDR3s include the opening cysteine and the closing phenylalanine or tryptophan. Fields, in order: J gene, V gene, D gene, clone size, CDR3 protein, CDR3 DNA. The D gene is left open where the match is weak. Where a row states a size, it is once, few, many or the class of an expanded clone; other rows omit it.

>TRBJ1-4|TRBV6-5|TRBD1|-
CASRHRGQANEKLFF
TGTGCCAGCAGACACAGGGGGCAGGCTAATGAAAAACTGTTTTTT
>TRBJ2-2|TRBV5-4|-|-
CASSLEVSDSTGELFF
TGTGCCAGCAGCTTGGAGGTTTCGGACAGCACCGGGGAGCTGTTTTTT
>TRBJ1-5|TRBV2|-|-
CASKGPYSNQPQHF
TGTGCCAGCAAAGGCCCGTATAGCAATCAGCCCCAGCATTTT
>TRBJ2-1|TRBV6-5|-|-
CASSYSSPSSTHEQFF
TGTGCCAGCAGTTACTCTTCCCCATCTAGCACCCATGAGCAGTTCTTC
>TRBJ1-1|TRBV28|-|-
CASSLSPDEMNTEAFF
TGTGCCAGCAGTTTATCTCCGGATGAGATGAACACTGAAGCTTTCTTT
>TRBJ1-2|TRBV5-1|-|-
CASSFGGKGYTF
TGCGCCAGCAGCTTTGGGGGGAAAGGCTACACCTTC
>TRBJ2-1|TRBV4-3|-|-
CASSQELGPYYNEQFF
TGCGCCAGCAGCCAAGAATTGGGACCTTACTACAATGAGCAGTTCTTC
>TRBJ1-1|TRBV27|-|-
CASSLSWPLTEAFF
TGTGCCAGCAGTTTATCGTGGCCCCTCACTGAAGCTTTCTTT
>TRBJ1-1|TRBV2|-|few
CASSPGWGGTEAFF
TGTGCCAGCAGCCCCGGGTGGGGTGGAACTGAAGCTTTCTTT
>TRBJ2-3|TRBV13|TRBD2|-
CASSLAGGGTDTQYF
TGTGCCAGCAGCTTGGCGGGGGGAGGCACAGATACGCAGTATTTT
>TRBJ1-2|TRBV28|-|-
CASSPAGYYGYTF
TGTGCCAGCAGTCCCGCTGGCTACTATGGCTACACCTTC
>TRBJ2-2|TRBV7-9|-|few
CASSLGELFF
TGTGCCAGCAGCTTGGGGGAGCTGTTTTTT
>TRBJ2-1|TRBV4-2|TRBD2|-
CASRVSGRTPYNEQFF
TGTGCCAGCAGGGTTAGCGGGAGAACTCCCTACAATGAGCAGTTCTTC
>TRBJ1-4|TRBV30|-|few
CAWSVRDYEKLFF
TGTGCCTGGAGTGTACGGGATTATGAAAAACTGTTTTTT
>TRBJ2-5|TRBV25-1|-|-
CASSELRFWYQETQYF
TGTGCCAGCAGTGAATTGCGGTTCTGGTACCAAGAGACCCAGTACTTC
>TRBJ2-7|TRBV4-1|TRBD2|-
CASSQVLSGGSYEQYF
TGCGCCAGCAGCCAAGTTCTTAGCGGGGGCTCCTACGAGCAGTACTTC
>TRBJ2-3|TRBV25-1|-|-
CASSPGDGTQYF
TGTGCCAGCTCTCCGGGGGACGGTACGCAGTATTTT
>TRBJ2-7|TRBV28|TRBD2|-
CASSLGLAGGVLSSYEQYF
TGTGCCAGCAGTCTAGGACTAGCGGGAGGTGTCTTATCCTCCTACGAGCAGTACTTC
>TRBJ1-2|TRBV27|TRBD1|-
CASSFTGQGGGYTF
TGTGCCAGCAGTTTCACGGGACAGGGAGGTGGCTACACCTTC
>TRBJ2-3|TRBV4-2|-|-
CASSPSTSGRPDTQYF
TGTGCCAGCAGCCCTTCGACCTCTGGCCGCCCAGATACGCAGTATTTT